The 16 T cell receptor beta chains listed next were all sequenced from one sample in a study of blood T cell repertoires in COVID-19. The method was immunoSEQ multiplex PCR; TCRdb's version includes in-frame clones alone and lacks a portion of them. Found here are 250,000 or so clones, 90% of them singletons; the top ten hold roughly 2.2%. Specimen: peripheral blood. All receptors come from a woman aged 60 to 75 with COVID-19, enrolled during active disease.

V gene TRBV5-1 combines with J gene TRBJ1-2, with 10 bases lining up with TRBD1. Looked up from germline, CDR1 is SGHRS and CDR2 is YFSETQ. The CDR3 consists of 15 residues. V gave up 7 bases and J gave up 8 bases; unmatched junction bases: 14. The CDR3 DNA sequence: TGCGCCAGCGAATCTAACCCGGGACAGGGGACCGGCTACACCTTC. Its translation: CASESNPGQGTGYTF.

The chain employs TRBV1 and TRBJ1-6; the table's D gene call, TRBD1, was not cross checked with the DNA. TRBV1 corresponds to a pseudogene. This CDR3 region has 13 residues. The CDR3 bases are TGCACCTCCGGAGGGGGCGGGTATTCACCCCTCCACTTT. It yields the protein CTSGGGGYSPLHF.

V gene TRBV7-2 combines with J gene TRBJ2-7, with 7 bases identical to TRBD1. Germline-derived CDR1 and CDR2 are SGHTA and FQGNSA. This CDR3 is built from 19 residues. V was pared by 2 bases and J by 2 bases, with 18 bases of the junction left unmatched. DNA for the CDR3: TGTGCCAGCAGCTTACCCTCTACAGGGGCGTTGTTGAGACCCTACGAGCAGTACTTC. Residues: CASSLPSTGALLRPYEQYF.

The chain recombines TRBV7-9 with TRBJ2-6; 12 nucleotides match TRBD1. The CDR3 runs 17 residues. Germline V gives CDR1 SEHNR, CDR2 FQNEAQ (reference sequence). The V segment lost 7 bases and the J segment 2 bases; nucleotides outside the gene matches: 6. The CDR3 region has the DNA TGTGCCAGCAACCATGGGGACAGGGGGCCTGGGGCCAACGTCCTGACTTTC. Protein sequence: CASNHGDRGPGANVLTF.

V gene TRBV4-3 combines with J gene TRBJ2-7; D remains ambiguous. The germline V gene has CDR1 LGHNA and CDR2 YSLEER. The CDR3 sequence is 16 residues long. V was shortened by 0 bases and J by 2 bases, with 14 bases between the two germline ends. CDR3: CASSQEWQVPTYEQYF. In DNA, the CDR3 is TGCGCCAGCAGCCAAGAGTGGCAGGTACCCACCTACGAGCAGTACTTC.

This clone has only one observation. This sequence joins TRBV7-9 and TRBJ1-2; TRBD1 agrees at 9 bases. V shed 5 bases and J 5 bases; nucleotides not matched to a gene: 9. Germline CDR1 and CDR2: SEHNR and FQNEAQ (reference sequence). The CDR3 length is 15 residues. CDR3 protein: CASSQLPGQGYGYTF. The CDR3 DNA sequence: TGTGCCAGCAGCCAACTCCCGGGACAGGGTTATGGCTACACCTTC.

V and J are TRBV3-1 (or the pseudogene TRBV3-2) and TRBJ2-5, with TRBD1 as a possible D gene (6 bases). The V gene lost 7 bases and the J gene lost 4 bases, with 16 bases spanning the gap. This CDR3 comprises 14 residues. Germline CDR1 LGHDT, CDR2 YNNKEL (reference sequence). Written as DNA, the CDR3 is TGTGCCAGCATCAACACAGGGCTCCGAGAGACCCAGTACTTC. The encoded protein is CASINTGLRETQYF.

This clone was picked up a small number of times. The chain combines TRBV27 with TRBJ1-1; TRBD1 agrees at 7 bases. CDR1 MNHEY and CDR2 SMNVEV come from the germline V gene (reference sequence). CDR3 length: 13 amino acids. The V and J ends lost 10 bases and 3 bases, in that order; junction bases with no gene match: 8. In nucleotides, the CDR3 is TGTGCCACCCTGGGGGACAGTCACACTGAAGCTTTCTTT. Its translation is CATLGDSHTEAFF.

The rearrangement links TRBV6-2 or TRBV6-3 to TRBJ2-7; 11 nucleotides match TRBD1. J was trimmed by 0 bases and V by 5 bases; bases with no gene match: 9. CDR3 length equals 17 residues. Germline V gene sequence: CDR1 MNHEY, CDR2 SVGEGT. CDR3: CASSPGQGVLSSYEQYF. As DNA, the CDR3 is TGTGCCAGCAGTCCGGGACAGGGGGTCCTGAGCTCCTACGAGCAGTACTTC.

This clone was seen only once. V usage is TRBV6-2 or TRBV6-3 and J usage is TRBJ1-2; D possibly corresponds to TRBD1 (6 bases). The CDR3 totals 14 residues. Germline V lookup: CDR1 MNHEY, CDR2 SVGEGT. V was pared by 4 bases and J by 4 bases, with 13 bases between. CDR3 DNA: TGTGCCAGCAGTTTCAGACAGGCCTCCTATGGCTACACCTTC. It is translated as CASSFRQASYGYTF.

The chain employs TRBV27 and TRBJ1-1, with 7 bases fitting TRBD1. V gave up 5 bases and J gave up 5 bases; unmatched junction bases: 8. The germline gives CDR1 MNHEY, CDR2 SMNVEV (reference sequence). This CDR3 is 14 amino acids long. DNA of the CDR3: TGTGCCAGCAGTGTACAGGGGCGATGGACTGAAGCTTTCTTT. This encodes CASSVQGRWTEAFF.

The chain couples TRBV6-2 or TRBV6-3 to TRBJ1-1, with D uncertain. CDR1 MNHEY and CDR2 SVGEGT come from the germline V gene. This CDR3 is built from 12 residues. V was clipped by 2 bases and J by 5 bases, with 6 bases between them. This CDR3 reads CASSYGRTEAFF. CDR3 sequence (DNA): TGTGCCAGCAGTTACGGGAGGACTGAAGCTTTCTTT.

The V call is TRBV19, the J call TRBJ2-3, with D hard to call. This CDR3 region has 14 residues. Germline loops: CDR1 LNHDA, CDR2 SQIVND (reference sequence). V was cut by 5 bases and J by 3 bases, with 12 bases left in between. The CDR3 protein is CASSSLLQTDTQYF. The CDR3 bases are TGTGCCAGTAGTTCCCTCCTTCAGACAGATACGCAGTATTTT.

This chain links TRBV6-1 with TRBJ1-6, with 8 positions matching TRBD1. Germline V CDR1 and CDR2: MNHNS, SASEGT. J was trimmed by 7 bases and V by 8 bases; bases with no gene match: 7. There are 14 residues in the CDR3. In DNA, the CDR3 is TGTGCCAGCTCTAAGGACAGGGCAAATTCACCCCTCCACTTT. It yields the protein CASSKDRANSPLHF.

The rearrangement links TRBV12-3 or TRBV12-4 to TRBJ2-1; 7 bases are a match to TRBD1. V lost 7 bases and J lost 6; bases outside the gene matches: 6. The CDR3 extends over 13 amino acids. The CDR3 loop is CASKVPGGNEQFF. CDR3 nucleotide sequence: TGTGCCAGCAAGGTTCCAGGGGGCAATGAGCAGTTCTTC.

This chain uses TRBV6-6 with TRBJ1-1; D call uncertain. This CDR3 has 13 amino acids. The germline V and J ends were trimmed by 2 bases and 6 bases, with 10 bases remaining between them. Germline assignment: CDR1 MNHNY and CDR2 SVGAGI (reference sequence). CDR3: CASSYLGNSEAFF. The DNA for the CDR3 is TGTGCCAGCAGTTACCTCGGTAACTCTGAAGCTTTCTTT.